This T cell receptor beta chain emerged from a study of persistence of HIV-infected CD4 T cells. Study-wide background: A couple of participants gave one leukapheresis sample; others gave up to about 180 mL blood repeatedly. Whole-study results and caveats: Antigen-responding cells were enriched for degenerate expanded CDR3beta sequences.

This was the immunoSEQ version 4 assay in survey mode. Some clones are missing from TCRdb's copy, which holds only in-frame ones; the method was immunoSEQ multiplex PCR. The table includes tens of thousands of clones, about 80% detected once. Lysates of CMV-infected fibroblasts at 10 ug/mL stimulated these cells. Sorted nonresponding memory CD4+ T cells were CD40L-negative, CD69-negative, CD45RO-high. Trimming pared 4 bases from V and 7 bases from J, leaving 17 bases between. This CDR3 has 15 amino acids. Looked up from germline, CDR1 is LGHDT and CDR2 is YNNKEL (reference sequence). In the case of this clone: The target antigen is unknown.

The sample here was CD4+ T cells sorted from PBMCs after approximately 20-hour stimulation, taken from a patient who received antiretroviral therapy. The source is an adult woman with HIV who was CMV-seropositive. The chain links TRBV3-1 (or the pseudogene TRBV3-2) to TRBJ2-4; D may be TRBD1 (6 bases). This chain's CDR3 is CASSPAQGQGNIQYF. CDR3 nucleotide sequence: TGTGCCAGCAGCCCTGCCCAGGGGCAGGGGAACATTCAGTACTTC.